One T cell receptor beta chain is described in this entry. Its antigen is currently not known. The entry originates in a study of monozygotic twins with inflammatory bowel disease (dated by TCRdb to the late 2010s). In terms of the full investigation: A total of about 28 monozygotic twin pairs were included in the full study, comprising nine German pairs (four IBD-concordant, five IBD-discordant) and 19 IBD-discordant Danish pairs. Each individual had, on average, about 151 000 unique TCRalpha sequences and 181 000 unique TCRbeta sequences available for analysis. Disease-associated traits were sought mainly through comparisons between IBD patients and their genetically identical healthy co-twins within discordant pairs. Results and caveats for the whole study, not just this receptor: Because patients received different immunosuppressive treatments, the repertoires may have picked up extra background noise and variability between individuals. TCRbeta repertoire diversity, by inverse Simpson index, was decreased in IBD patients compared with their healthy co-twins. The analysis was unable to tell different T cell subtypes apart. The results gave no support for a single strong signal or clonotype linked to IBD. Repertoire similarity did not differ between concordant and discordant twins, possibly due to limited statistical power. Compared with healthy twins, IBD patients had fewer clonotypes in common with other individuals, a difference most pronounced in patients showing signs of disease activity.

An approximately 2.5 ml peripheral blood sample was drawn into PAXgene tubes per donor and stored at -80°C. Without T cell sorting, total RNA was isolated from whole blood using the PAXgene blood miRNA kit on an automated QIAcube. Peripheral blood from monozygotic twin pairs concordant or discordant for inflammatory bowel disease was subjected to deep TCRalpha and TCRbeta repertoire profiling with unique molecular barcoding. Smoking habits were recorded for all twin pairs, and each individual was classified as a current, former or never smoker. The library was built by means of 5' RACE. Each TCR library was prepared from roughly 3.5 ug of total RNA. For each sample, cDNA synthesis with SMARTScribe reverse transcriptase was split into eight separate reactions. During cDNA synthesis, template switching introduced unique molecular identifiers that contained a 6-nucleotide sample barcode. Amplification of TCRalpha and TCRbeta cDNA involved two nested PCRs of 16 and 9 cycles, and each PCR was followed by bead purification. Before amplification, cDNA was treated with uracil DNA-glycosylase and purified using the QIAquick PCR purification kit. The second PCR was the step at which Illumina TruSeq-compatible adapters and sample-specific barcodes were added. Library quality and concentration were checked on TapeStation and Qubit, and libraries were pooled at around 5.3 ng each. Pooled libraries were sequenced on an Illumina HiSeq2500 single-index Rapid Run with 2 x 100 bp reads and custom sequencing primers. The study's processing was this. UMI-based consensus assembly with MiGEC version 1.2.6 was used to correct PCR and sequencing errors. V(D)J alignment, clonotype assembly and CDR3 extraction were performed with MiXCR version 2.1.1. Gene usage, clonotype sharing and MAIT/NKT TCR abundance were normalised by analysing the top 1000, 10 000 and 20 000 clonotypes per sample. After downsampling to 27 000 UMIs, diversity was calculated as the inverse Simpson index using the vegan R package. Paired Mann-Whitney U tests on discordant twin pairs were used, with Benjamini-Hochberg multiple-testing correction. Each CDR3 protein sequence appears as one entry after TCRdb reprocessed the reads, and no DNA is included. These V and J calls rely on TCRdb rather than the paper's analysis. This sample's table lists around 400,000 distinct CDR3 sequences. The ten largest clones take up less than 2.5% of the sample.

The germline V gene (reference sequence) gives CDR1 as DFQATT and CDR2 as SNEGSKA. From its cysteine to its phenylalanine, the CDR3 spans 13 amino acids. DNA was not recorded. Specimen: blood. The TCR originated in a human donor with ulcerative colitis or Crohn's disease, or a healthy co-twin of an affected twin (not recorded which). The V gene is TRBV20-1 and the J gene is TRBJ1-4; the TCRdb call, TRBD1, lacks DNA for checking. The CDR3 in this case is CSGRGPGIEKLFF.